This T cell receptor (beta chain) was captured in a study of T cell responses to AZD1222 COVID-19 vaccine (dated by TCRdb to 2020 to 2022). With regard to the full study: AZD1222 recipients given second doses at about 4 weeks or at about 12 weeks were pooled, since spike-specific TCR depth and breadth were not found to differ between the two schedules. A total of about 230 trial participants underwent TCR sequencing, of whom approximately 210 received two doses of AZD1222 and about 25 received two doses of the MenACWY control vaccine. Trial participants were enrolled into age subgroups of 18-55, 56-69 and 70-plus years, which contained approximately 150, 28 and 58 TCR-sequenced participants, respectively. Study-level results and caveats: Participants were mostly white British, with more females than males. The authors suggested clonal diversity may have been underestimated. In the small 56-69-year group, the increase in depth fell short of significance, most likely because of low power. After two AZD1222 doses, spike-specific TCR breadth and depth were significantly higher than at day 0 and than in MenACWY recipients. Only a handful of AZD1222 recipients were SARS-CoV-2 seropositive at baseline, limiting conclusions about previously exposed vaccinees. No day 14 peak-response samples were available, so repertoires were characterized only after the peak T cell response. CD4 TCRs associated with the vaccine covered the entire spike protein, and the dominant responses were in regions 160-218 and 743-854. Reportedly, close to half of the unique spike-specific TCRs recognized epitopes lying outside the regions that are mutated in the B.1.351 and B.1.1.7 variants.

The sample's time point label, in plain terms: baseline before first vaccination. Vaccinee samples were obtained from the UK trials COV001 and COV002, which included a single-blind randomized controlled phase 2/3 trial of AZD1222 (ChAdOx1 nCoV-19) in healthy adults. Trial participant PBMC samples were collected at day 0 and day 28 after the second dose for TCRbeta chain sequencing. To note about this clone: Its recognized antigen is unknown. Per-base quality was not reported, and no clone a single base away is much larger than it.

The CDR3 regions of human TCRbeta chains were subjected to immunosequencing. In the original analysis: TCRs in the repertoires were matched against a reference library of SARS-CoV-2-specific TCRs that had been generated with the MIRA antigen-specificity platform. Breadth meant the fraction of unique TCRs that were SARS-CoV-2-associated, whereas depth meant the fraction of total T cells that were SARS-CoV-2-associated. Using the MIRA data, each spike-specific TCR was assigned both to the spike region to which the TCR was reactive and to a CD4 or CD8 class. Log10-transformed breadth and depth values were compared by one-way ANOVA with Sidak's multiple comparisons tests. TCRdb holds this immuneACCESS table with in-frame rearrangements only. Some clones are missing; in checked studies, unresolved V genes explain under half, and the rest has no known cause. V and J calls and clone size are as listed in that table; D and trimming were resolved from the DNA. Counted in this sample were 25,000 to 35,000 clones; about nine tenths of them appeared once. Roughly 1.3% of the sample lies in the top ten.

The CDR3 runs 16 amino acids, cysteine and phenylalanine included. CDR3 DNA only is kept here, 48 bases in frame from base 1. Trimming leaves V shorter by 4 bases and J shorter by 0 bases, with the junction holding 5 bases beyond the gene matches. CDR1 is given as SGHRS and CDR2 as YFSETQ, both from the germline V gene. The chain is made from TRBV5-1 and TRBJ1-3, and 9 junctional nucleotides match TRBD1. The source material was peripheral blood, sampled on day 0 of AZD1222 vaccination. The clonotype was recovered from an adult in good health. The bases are TGCGCCAGCAGCGAGGACAGGGGCCGCTCTGGAAACACCATATATTTT. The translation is CASSEDRGRSGNTIYF.